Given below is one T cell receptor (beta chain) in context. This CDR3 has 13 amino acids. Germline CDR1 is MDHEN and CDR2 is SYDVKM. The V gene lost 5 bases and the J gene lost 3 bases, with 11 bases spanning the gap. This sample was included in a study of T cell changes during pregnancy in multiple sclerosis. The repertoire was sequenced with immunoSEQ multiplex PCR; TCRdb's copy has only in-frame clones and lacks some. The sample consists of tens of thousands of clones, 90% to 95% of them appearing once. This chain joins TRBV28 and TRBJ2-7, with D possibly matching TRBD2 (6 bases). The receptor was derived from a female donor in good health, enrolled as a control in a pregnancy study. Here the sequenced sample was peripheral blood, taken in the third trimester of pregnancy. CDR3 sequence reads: CASSRGTFYEQYF. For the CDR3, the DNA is TGTGCCAGCAGTCGCGGGACGTTCTACGAGCAGTACTTC.